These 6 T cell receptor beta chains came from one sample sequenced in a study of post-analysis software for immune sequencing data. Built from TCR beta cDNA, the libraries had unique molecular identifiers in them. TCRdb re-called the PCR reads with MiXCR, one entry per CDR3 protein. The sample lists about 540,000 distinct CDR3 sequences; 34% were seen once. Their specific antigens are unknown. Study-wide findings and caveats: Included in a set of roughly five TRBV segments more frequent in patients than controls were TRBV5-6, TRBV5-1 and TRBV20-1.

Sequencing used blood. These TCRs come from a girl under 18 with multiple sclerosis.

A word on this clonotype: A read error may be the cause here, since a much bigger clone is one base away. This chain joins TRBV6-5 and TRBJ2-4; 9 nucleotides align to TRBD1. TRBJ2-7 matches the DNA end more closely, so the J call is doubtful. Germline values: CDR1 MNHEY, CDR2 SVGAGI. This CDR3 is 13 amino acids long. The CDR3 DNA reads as TGTGCCGGTGGACAGGGGCCACCCTGCGAGCAGTACTTC. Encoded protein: CAGGQGPPCEQYF.

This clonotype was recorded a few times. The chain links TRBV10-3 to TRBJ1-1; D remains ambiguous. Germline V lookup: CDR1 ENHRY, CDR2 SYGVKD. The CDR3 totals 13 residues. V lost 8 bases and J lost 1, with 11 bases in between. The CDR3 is CAILARANTEAFF. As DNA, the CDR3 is TGTGCCATCTTAGCCAGAGCGAACACTGAAGCTTTCTTT.

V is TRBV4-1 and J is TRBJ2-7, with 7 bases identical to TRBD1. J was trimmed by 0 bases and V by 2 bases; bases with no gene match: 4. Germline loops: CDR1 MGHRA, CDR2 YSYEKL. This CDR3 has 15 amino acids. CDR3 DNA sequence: TGCGCCAGCAGCCAACCGGGACAGCGCTCCTACGAGCAGTACTTC. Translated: CASSQPGQRSYEQYF.

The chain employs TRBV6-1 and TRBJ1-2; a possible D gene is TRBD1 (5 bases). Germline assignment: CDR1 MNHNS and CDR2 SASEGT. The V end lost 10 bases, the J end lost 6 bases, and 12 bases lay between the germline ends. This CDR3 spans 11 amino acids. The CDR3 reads CATFRVDGYTF. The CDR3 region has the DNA TGTGCCACCTTCAGGGTTGATGGCTACACCTTC.

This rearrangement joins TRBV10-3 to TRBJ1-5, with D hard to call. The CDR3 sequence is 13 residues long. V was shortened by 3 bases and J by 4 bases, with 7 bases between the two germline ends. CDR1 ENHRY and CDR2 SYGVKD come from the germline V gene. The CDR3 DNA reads TGTGCCATCAGTGACTCGGGGAATCAGCCCCAGCATTTT. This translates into CAISDSGNQPQHF.

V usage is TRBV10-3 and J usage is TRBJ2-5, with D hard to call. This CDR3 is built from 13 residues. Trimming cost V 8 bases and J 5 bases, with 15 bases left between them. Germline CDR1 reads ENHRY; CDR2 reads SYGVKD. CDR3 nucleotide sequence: TGTGCCATCGCCCCCTTAGAAGGGGAGACCCAGTACTTC. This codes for CAIAPLEGETQYF.